These T cell receptor beta chains were read from a single sample in a study of blood T cell repertoires in COVID-19. Clones were read by immunoSEQ multiplex PCR, and TCRdb kept only the in-frame ones, dropping some. The sample contains 86,000 or so clones, about 89% of which appear only once. Sequenced sample: peripheral blood. The receptors were gathered from a man between 45 and 60 years old with active or convalescent COVID-19. The CDR3 runs from the conserved cysteine through the conserved F or W. Each record gives: clone size, V gene, D gene, J gene, CDR3 DNA, CDR3 protein. A D gene is named only where the DNA matches it firmly. Clone size is not always given. Where it is, it says once, few, many or a class for expanded clones.

once,TRBV2,TRBD2,TRBJ2-3,TGTGCCAGCAGGGGGGGGGATACGCAGTATTTT,CASRGGDTQYF
once,TRBV5-6,-,TRBJ2-5,TGTGCCAGCAGCTTGGGGACAGTGAGAGAGACCCAGTACTTC,CASSLGTVRETQYF
-,TRBV6-1,TRBD1,TRBJ1-2,TGTGCCAGCAGTGAAGCGCTGGGACAGGGGGCATTGGACTATGGCTACACCTTC,CASSEALGQGALDYGYTF
-,TRBV10-3,TRBD1,TRBJ1-4,TGTGCCATCAGTGATTCCACAGGGGGGGTTAATGAAAAACTGTTTTTT,CAISDSTGGVNEKLFF
-,TRBV4-3,-,TRBJ1-2,TGCGCCAGCAGCCAAGACGGGAGATACTATGGCTACACCTTC,CASSQDGRYYGYTF
once,TRBV6-2/TRBV6-3,-,TRBJ2-2,TGTGCCAGCAGTTACCTAGGTTACACCGGGGAGCTGTTTTTT,CASSYLGYTGELFF
-,TRBV5-4,TRBD1,TRBJ2-6,TGTGCCAGCAGCTCGGGACAGGGGGCTGTATCTGGGGCCAACGTCCTGACTTTC,CASSSGQGAVSGANVLTF
once,TRBV15,-,TRBJ1-3,TGTGCCACCAGCAGAGATCCTGGGAGCTCTGGAAACACCATATATTTT,CATSRDPGSSGNTIYF
-,TRBV6-6,-,TRBJ2-2,TGTGCCAGCAGTCCTGGGGCAGGGGTTAAGGGCACCGGGGAGCTGTTTTTT,CASSPGAGVKGTGELFF
-,TRBV28,TRBD1,TRBJ1-2,TGTGCCAGCAGTCCGAACCGGGACAGAGAGAACTATGGCTACACCTTC,CASSPNRDRENYGYTF
-,TRBV28,-,TRBJ2-1,TGTGCCAGCAGTTCCTCCCGGATGACGACAGGCAAGCAGTTCTTC,CASSSSRMTTGKQFF
few,TRBV5-1,-,TRBJ2-1,TGCGCCAGCAGCTTGTCGGGGGGCAGCAATGAGCAGTTCTTC,CASSLSGGSNEQFF
-,TRBV5-1,TRBD1,TRBJ2-2,TGCGCCAGCAGCCCGGGACAGGGGATGAACGGGGAGCTGTTTTTT,CASSPGQGMNGELFF
-,TRBV24-1,TRBD2,TRBJ2-5,TGTGCCACCAGTGACCGGGGACTAGCGGGGGAGACCCAGTACTTC,CATSDRGLAGETQYF
-,TRBV19,TRBD1,TRBJ2-1,TGTGCCAGTAGTATTCAGGGGGACCCCCGCTTCCTCTACAATGAGCAGTTCTTC,CASSIQGDPRFLYNEQFF
few,TRBV19,-,TRBJ1-6,TGTGCCAGTGCCCTCAGGGAATGGAATTCACCCCTCCACTTT,CASALREWNSPLHF
-,TRBV30,TRBD2,TRBJ2-1,TGTGCCTGGAGCCTAGCGGGGGAGCAGTTCTTC,CAWSLAGEQFF
-,TRBV9,-,TRBJ2-5,TGTGCCAGCAGCGTAGCCCCGGGATTCCAAGAGACCCAGTACTTC,CASSVAPGFQETQYF
once,TRBV19,-,TRBJ1-4,TGTGCCAGTAGTTCCCCTGTGAATGAAAAACTGTTTTTT,CASSSPVNEKLFF
once,TRBV6-6,TRBD2,TRBJ2-1,TGTGCCAGCAGTTACCTCCAGACTAGCGGGGGAAATGAGCAGTTCTTC,CASSYLQTSGGNEQFF
-,TRBV24-1,TRBD1,TRBJ1-5,TGTGCCACCAGTGAGACAGGGGCGTCGGGCAATCAGCCCCAGCATTTT,CATSETGASGNQPQHF
-,TRBV25-1,-,TRBJ1-1,TGTGCCAGCAGTGAATATGGGGGGGACACTGAAGCTTTCTTT,CASSEYGGDTEAFF
few,TRBV4-1,TRBD2,TRBJ2-1,TGCGCCAGCAGCCAAGATACTAGCGGCACCTACAATGAGCAGTTCTTC,CASSQDTSGTYNEQFF
-,TRBV6-1,-,TRBJ2-7,TGTGCCAGCAGTGAACGGTTAGAAGTCTCCTACGAGCAGTACTTC,CASSERLEVSYEQYF
once,TRBV6-5,TRBD2,TRBJ2-1,TGTGCCAGCAGTTCCGGGACTAGCGTTAATGAGCAGTTCTTC,CASSSGTSVNEQFF
few,TRBV19,-,TRBJ1-1,TGTGCCAGTAGTATCGCCATTCGAGGGAACACTGAAGCTTTCTTT,CASSIAIRGNTEAFF
-,TRBV19,-,TRBJ1-6,TGTGCCAGTGCACAGGGTGACCGTTCACCCCTCCACTTT,CASAQGDRSPLHF
-,TRBV5-6,TRBD1,TRBJ2-7,TGTGCCAGCACAACCGGGACAGGGGACTACGAGCAGTACTTC,CASTTGTGDYEQYF
-,TRBV5-1,-,TRBJ2-7,TGCGCCAGCAGCTTGGGTGTTAGCTACGAGCAGTACTTC,CASSLGVSYEQYF
-,TRBV24-1,-,TRBJ2-7,TGTGCCACCAGTGCCCCCCCGCCCAGGGACTACGAGCAGTACTTC,CATSAPPPRDYEQYF
once,TRBV24-1,-,TRBJ1-2,TGTGCCACCAGTGATGAGTCCGACAGGGGCTACACCTTC,CATSDESDRGYTF
-,TRBV28,TRBD2,TRBJ2-1,TGTGCCAGCAGTCCCAGCGGGGAAAATGAGCAGTTCTTC,CASSPSGENEQFF
-,TRBV10-2,TRBD1,TRBJ1-1,TGCGCCAGCAAGGGACAGGGTGGCACTGAAGCTTTCTTT,CASKGQGGTEAFF
-,TRBV11-2,-,TRBJ1-3,TGTGCCAGCAGCTTACTTTTCTCTGGAAACACCATATATTTT,CASSLLFSGNTIYF
-,TRBV12-3/TRBV12-4,-,TRBJ2-5,TGTGCCAGCAGCCGGGACTTGCAAGAGACCCAGTACTTC,CASSRDLQETQYF
-,TRBV2,-,TRBJ1-4,TGTGCCAGCAGTCCGGGACATGCAACTAATGAAAAACTGTTTTTT,CASSPGHATNEKLFF
-,TRBV5-1,-,TRBJ1-5,TGCGCCAGCAGCTTGTCGGGGAATAGCAATCAGCCCCAGCATTTT,CASSLSGNSNQPQHF
-,TRBV5-5,TRBD1,TRBJ1-2,TGTGCCAGCAGCTTGGCCTACGGGACAGCCTATGGCTACACCTTC,CASSLAYGTAYGYTF
-,TRBV4-3,TRBD2,TRBJ2-5,TGCGCCAGCAGCCTCCAACTCGGGACTAGCGGGGGGGCCGGAGAGACCCAGTACTTC,CASSLQLGTSGGAGETQYF
-,TRBV3-1/TRBV3-2,-,TRBJ2-7,TGTGCCAGCAGCCCGGCAGGAGGCGTAAGCTCCTACGAGCAGTACTTC,CASSPAGGVSSYEQYF
-,TRBV11-2,TRBD1,TRBJ1-1,TGTGCCAGCAGCTTAGGGACAGGGGTGAACACTGAAGCTTTCTTT,CASSLGTGVNTEAFF
few,TRBV2,-,TRBJ1-1,TGTGCCAGCTCACAATCCGGGGTGGGAGGCACTGAAGCTTTCTTT,CASSQSGVGGTEAFF
-,TRBV11-3,TRBD1,TRBJ2-3,TGTGCCAGCAGCGTCGACAGGGGCACAGATACGCAGTATTTT,CASSVDRGTDTQYF
-,TRBV7-8,TRBD1,TRBJ1-1,TGTGCCAGCAGCCCGAGGCCCGACAGGGGGTACATGAACACTGAAGCTTTCTTT,CASSPRPDRGYMNTEAFF
-,TRBV28,TRBD1,TRBJ1-2,TGTGCCAGCATGGAGGGGGCGGATGGCTACACCTTC,CASMEGADGYTF
-,TRBV4-1,-,TRBJ1-4,TGCGCCAGCAGCCAAGAGCCACAGGGTAATGAAAAACTGTTTTTT,CASSQEPQGNEKLFF
-,TRBV19,TRBD1,TRBJ1-2,TGTGCCAGTAGTGCCGCGACAGGGGCCGTAGGCTACACCTTC,CASSAATGAVGYTF
once,TRBV5-6,-,TRBJ2-1,TGTGCCAGCAGCTTTGTCGCTACCTACAATGAGCAGTTCTTC,CASSFVATYNEQFF
-,TRBV27,-,TRBJ1-2,TGTGCCAGCAGTTTATCCGACAAGTATGGCTACACCTTC,CASSLSDKYGYTF
once,TRBV7-2,-,TRBJ1-2,TGTGCCAGCAGCTTGGCCGGGGAGGTCCCACCCTGGGGCTACACCTTC,CASSLAGEVPPWGYTF
-,TRBV7-2,TRBD2,TRBJ2-3,TGTGCCAGCAGCTTAGCGAGCGGGGGGATAGATACGCAGTATTTT,CASSLASGGIDTQYF
-,TRBV30,-,TRBJ1-6,TGTGCCTGGAGGCAGGTACAGGGAAGTTCACCCCTCCACTTT,CAWRQVQGSSPLHF
few,TRBV29-1,-,TRBJ2-7,TGCAGCGTTGAAGGGACAGACCTACGTGAGCAGTACTTC,CSVEGTDLREQYF